The 32 T cell receptor beta chains below come from one sample, sequenced in a study of identical twins. TCRdb fed the 5' RACE reads into MiXCR, producing one record per CDR3 protein. The table has some 710,000 distinct CDR3 sequences, around 6% seen once. Specimen: naive T cells sorted from blood. These receptors all stem from a young man in good health.

This clonotype has at least ten counts. V is TRBV5-1 and J is TRBJ2-7; the match to TRBD2 covers 9 bases. V shed 4 bases, J shed 0 bases, and the junction held 11 bases outside the gene matches. The CDR3 is made up of 17 amino acids. Per the germline V gene, CDR1 is SGHRS and CDR2 is YFSETQ. The DNA for the CDR3 is TGCGCCAGCAGCCTCCGGACTAGCGCGCAGAGCTCCTACGAGCAGTACTTC. Translation: CASSLRTSAQSSYEQYF. The full variable domain, in which reference TRBV5-1 and TRBJ2-7 provide the parts outside the CDR3, is KAGVTQTPRYLIKTRGQQVTLSCSPISGHRSVSWYQQTPGQGLQFLFEYFSETQRNKGNFPGRFSGRQFSNSRSEMNVSTLELGDSALYLCASSLRTSAQSSYEQYFGPGTRLTVT.

This clonotype came up many times. V is TRBV12-3 or TRBV12-4 and J is TRBJ2-1; TRBD2 aligns across 13 bases. With V trimmed by 6 bases and J by 6 bases, 8 bases remained unmatched. The CDR3 spans 16 residues. The CDR3 bases are TGTGCCAGCAGCTATTCGACTAGCGGGAGGCCCAATGAGCAGTTCTTC. This translates into CASSYSTSGRPNEQFF.

This clonotype was seen a few times. The rearrangement uses TRBV4-3 and TRBJ2-1; 8 bases fit TRBD1. The V gene end was trimmed by 3 bases and the J gene end by 5 bases; junction bases not matched to a gene: 9. The CDR3 runs 16 residues. Germline V gene data show CDR1 as LGHNA and CDR2 as YSLEER. Here the CDR3 DNA reads TGCGCCAGCAGCCACGCCAGCCGGACAGGGAACAATGAGCAGTTCTTC. Translation: CASSHASRTGNNEQFF.

The CDR3 bases are TGTGCCAGCAGCCTTGGGGAGGCGAGGAGCAATCAGCCCCAGCATTTT. Translation: CASSLGEARSNQPQHF. The V call is TRBV7-9, the J call TRBJ1-5; D is ambiguous. V was shortened by 5 bases and J by 1 base, with 15 bases between the two germline ends. The length of the CDR3 is 16 residues. Germline CDR1 and CDR2: SEHNR and FQNEAQ (reference sequence).

Many counts were recorded for this clonotype. The rearrangement links TRBV10-2 to TRBJ2-1, with TRBD1 identical over 9 bases. The length of the CDR3 is 15 residues. CDR1 WSHSY and CDR2 SAAADI come from the germline V gene. V shed 6 bases, J shed 3 bases, and the junction held 6 bases outside the gene matches. The CDR3 sequence: CASSPGQGIYNEQFF. The DNA of the CDR3 is TGCGCCAGCAGCCCGGGACAGGGAATCTACAATGAGCAGTTCTTC.

This clonotype turned up a few times. This chain connects TRBV7-8 to TRBJ2-5; D might be TRBD1 or TRBD2, each matching 5 bases. The CDR3 loop spans 15 amino acids. Looked up from germline, CDR1 is SGHVS and CDR2 is FQNEAQ. V gave up 0 bases and J gave up 0 bases, with 8 bases separating them. This CDR3 is CASSLAGTNQETQYF. In DNA form, the CDR3 reads TGTGCCAGCAGCTTAGCGGGGACCAACCAAGAGACCCAGTACTTC.

The chain has TRBV5-1 and TRBJ2-2, with D possibly being TRBD1 (5 bases). Trimming removed 1 base at V and 4 bases at J, with 17 bases between. Germline V gene data show CDR1 as SGHRS and CDR2 as YFSETQ. There are 17 residues in the CDR3. The CDR3 loop is CASSLWQGSMSTGELFF. As DNA, the CDR3 is TGCGCCAGCAGCTTGTGGCAGGGAAGTATGAGCACCGGGGAGCTGTTTTTT.

Concerning this clonotype: It may be a read error: a sequence one base away is much more abundant. The J gene is TRBJ2-5, the V gene TRBV12-3 or TRBV12-4, with D possibly called TRBD1 or TRBD2 (5 bases each). The CDR3 runs to 14 residues. V lost 8 bases and J lost 2, with 15 bases in between. The CDR3 region is CASCAGTTQETQYF. DNA of the CDR3: TGTGCCAGCTGTGCCGGGACGACTCAAGAGACCCAGTACTTC.

This clonotype appeared a few times. The rearrangement links TRBV20-1 to TRBJ1-1; D not resolved. CDR3 size: 13 residues. V was shortened by 2 bases and J by 8 bases, with 15 bases between the two germline ends. Germline values: CDR1 DFQATT, CDR2 SNEGSKA (reference sequence). As DNA, the CDR3 is TGCAGTGCTAGACCCACCATACAGCCAGAAGCTTTCTTT. This gives the protein CSARPTIQPEAFF.

This clonotype was found many times. The J gene is TRBJ1-1, the V gene TRBV27; D not certain. CDR1 is MNHEY and CDR2 is SMNVEV in the germline V gene (reference sequence). This CDR3 spans 12 amino acids. Deletions cut 4 bases from V and 8 bases from J, with 11 bases between. The CDR3 loop is CASSSPSSEAFF. CDR3 DNA: TGTGCCAGCAGTTCCCCAAGCTCGGAAGCTTTCTTT.

The rearrangement links TRBV29-1 to TRBJ2-1; D uncertain. The CDR3 has 13 residues. The V end lost 4 bases, the J end lost 3 bases, and 10 bases lay between the germline ends. CDR1 SQVTM and CDR2 ANQGSEA come from the germline V gene. The CDR3 DNA is TGCAGCGTTGTCGGGCGGATCTACAATGAGCAGTTCTTC. This encodes CSVVGRIYNEQFF.

This clonotype has a count of ten or more. This CDR3 fails to terminate in the conserved phenylalanine or tryptophan, so it likely reflects a read error. It is unclear where the CDR3 begins or ends on the DNA, so no DNA is shown, and the CDR3 is as TCRdb lists it. This rearrangement joins TRBV14 to TRBJ2-5; TRBD2 is the table's D call and was not checked against the DNA. Germline loops: CDR1 SGHDN, CDR2 FVKESK. The CDR3 is 13 amino acids long, termini counted. This chain's CDR3 is CASSQTRTSGLLI.

This clonotype was counted between two and nine times. This chain joins TRBV15 and TRBJ2-7, with D maybe TRBD1 (6 bases). Germline CDR1 reads LNHNV; CDR2 reads YYDKDF (reference sequence). V was clipped by 1 base and J by 4 bases, with 8 bases between them. The length of the CDR3 is 13 residues. CDR3 in amino acids: CATSRVGAYEQYV. CDR3 sequence (DNA): TGTGCCACCAGCAGAGTGGGGGCTTACGAGCAGTACGTC.

This clonotype was observed at least ten times. The chain has TRBV10-3 and TRBJ2-2, with 13 bases lining up with TRBD2. The CDR3 loop spans 19 amino acids. CDR1 and CDR2 from the germline V gene are ENHRY and SYGVKD. Trimming removed 6 bases from V and 2 bases from J; junction bases left unmatched: 12. The CDR3 DNA is TGTGCCATCAGCGTTGAGGGGACTAGCGGGATCGACAACACCGGGGAGCTGTTTTTT. Protein product: CAISVEGTSGIDNTGELFF.

There are a few counts of this clonotype. This rearrangement joins TRBV5-1 to TRBJ1-3; D is unresolved. The CDR3 covers 19 residues. The V gene's germline CDR1 is SGHRS and CDR2 YFSETQ. The V gene lost 2 bases and the J gene lost 1 base, with 22 bases spanning the gap. DNA of the CDR3: TGCGCCAGCAGCTTAACTACGAACGGACCTACTCCTTCTGGAAACACCATATATTTT. Residues: CASSLTTNGPTPSGNTIYF.

The table lists this clonotype with many counts. This chain uses TRBV28 with TRBJ2-7; D is perhaps TRBD1 (6 bases). The CDR3 has 14 residues. V was trimmed by 6 bases and J by 0 bases, leaving 12 bases between them. Germline lookup yields CDR1 MDHEN and CDR2 SYDVKM. CDR3 loop: CASRPRGPSYEQYF. In DNA form, the CDR3 reads TGTGCCAGCAGGCCCAGGGGCCCCTCCTACGAGCAGTACTTC. Drawing the rest from reference TRBV28 and TRBJ2-7, the complete variable domain is DVKVTQSSRYLVKRTGEKVFLECVQDMDHENMFWYRQDPGLGLRLIYFSYDVKMKEKGDIPEGYSVSREKKERFSLILESASTNQTSMYLCASRPRGPSYEQYFGPGTRLTVT.

This clonotype was observed many times. This sequence joins TRBV29-1 and TRBJ2-1; 8 nucleotides agree with TRBD2. Germline values: CDR1 SQVTM, CDR2 ANQGSEA. The V segment lost 7 bases and the J segment 6 bases; nucleotides outside the gene matches: 8. The CDR3 runs 13 residues. The CDR3 DNA sequence: TGCAGCGGCGGACTAGCCGAGGCCAATGAGCAGTTCTTC. Protein product: CSGGLAEANEQFF.

There are many counts of this clonotype. The chain employs TRBV20-1 and TRBJ2-1; 8 bases agree with TRBD1. Per the germline V gene, CDR1 is DFQATT and CDR2 is SNEGSKA (reference sequence). V gave up 3 bases and J gave up 5 bases; unmatched junction bases: 6. The length of the CDR3 is 14 residues. CDR3 sequence reads: CSASKGQGHNEQFF. CDR3 DNA sequence: TGCAGTGCTAGCAAAGGACAGGGCCACAATGAGCAGTTCTTC.

This clonotype was recorded a few times. The V call is TRBV13, the J call TRBJ2-7; D is possibly TRBD2 (6 bases). The CDR3 has 13 residues. V lost 6 bases to trimming and J lost 2 bases, with 11 bases between them. In germline, CDR1 is PRHDT, CDR2 FYEKMQ (reference sequence). CDR3 nucleotides: TGTGCCAGCAGTCTGACTAGAGCCTACGAGCAGTACGTC. Amino acid sequence: CASSLTRAYEQYV.

This clonotype occurred many times. This chain joins TRBV12-3 or TRBV12-4 and TRBJ2-1, with TRBD1 matching 8 bases. J gave up 4 bases and V 5 bases, and 10 bases lay outside the gene matches. The CDR3 runs to 16 residues. The CDR3 DNA sequence: TGTGCCAGCAGTAACGAGGGCAGGGGGCAGTACAATGAGCAGTTCTTC. It specifies CASSNEGRGQYNEQFF.

This clonotype was picked up many times. The J gene is TRBJ2-2, the V gene TRBV15, with 9 nucleotides matching TRBD1. CDR3 size: 18 residues. Germline CDR1 LNHNV, CDR2 YYDKDF (reference sequence). The V gene end was trimmed by 5 bases and the J gene end by 0 bases; junction bases not matched to a gene: 10. The CDR3 region has the DNA TGTGCCACCAGCGGGACTTCTTGGACAGGGGCGAACACCGGGGAGCTGTTTTTT. Protein: CATSGTSWTGANTGELFF.

This clonotype was found many times. The chain combines TRBV7-9 with TRBJ2-7; a possible D gene is TRBD1 (7 bases). This CDR3 has 13 amino acids. Trimming stripped 2 bases from V and 7 bases from J, with 12 bases between. Germline lookup yields CDR1 SEHNR and CDR2 FQNEAQ (reference sequence). The CDR3 region has the DNA TGTGCCAGCAGCTTAATTCAGGGGGGTGAGCAGTACTTC. Encoded protein: CASSLIQGGEQYF.

The J gene is TRBJ2-3, the V gene TRBV5-1; TRBD1 matches 8 bases. V lost 0 bases and J lost 6; bases outside the gene matches: 3. The CDR3 length is 14 residues. CDR1 SGHRS and CDR2 YFSETQ come from the germline V gene. CDR3 loop: CASSLADRGDTQYF. As DNA, the CDR3 is TGCGCCAGCAGCTTGGCCGACAGGGGCGATACGCAGTATTTT.

This clonotype has a count of ten or more. The chain recombines TRBV3-1 with TRBJ2-1; D is ambiguous. Germline CDR1 reads LGHDT; CDR2 reads YNNKEL (reference sequence). The CDR3 sequence is 14 residues long. Trimming shortened V by 2 bases and J by 6 bases, and 11 bases separated the two germline ends. DNA for the CDR3: TGTGCCAGCAGCCAATTTGCAGTAGGCAATGAGCAGTTCTTC. Its protein product is CASSQFAVGNEQFF.

In this sample, this clonotype turned up many times. This rearrangement joins TRBV27 to TRBJ1-6, with D uncertain. Germline V CDR1 and CDR2: MNHEY, SMNVEV (reference sequence). This CDR3 is built from 17 residues. V was clipped by 0 bases and J by 7 bases, with 16 bases between them. CDR3 nucleotides: TGTGCCAGCAGTTTATCGGGCGGGTGGCTCGGGAATTCACCCCTCCACTTT. Its translation is CASSLSGGWLGNSPLHF.

This sequence joins TRBV3-1 and TRBJ2-3, with 8 bases fitting TRBD2. CDR3 length: 15 residues. V lost 1 base, J lost 9 bases, and 9 bases stayed unmatched. Germline values: CDR1 LGHDT, CDR2 YNNKEL (reference sequence). This CDR3 reads CASSQAGGPSRTQYF. CDR3 bases: TGTGCCAGCAGCCAAGCGGGAGGGCCGTCGAGGACGCAGTATTTT.

This clonotype was picked up many times. The rearrangement links TRBV10-3 to TRBJ2-1; D is ambiguous. This CDR3 region has 13 residues. Germline lookup yields CDR1 ENHRY and CDR2 SYGVKD. Deletions cut 3 bases from V and 9 bases from J, with 12 bases between. CDR3 nucleotides: TGTGCCATCAGTGATTATGGGTTGGTTGAGCAGTTCTTC. Its protein product is CAISDYGLVEQFF.

This clonotype was counted at least ten times. The chain recombines TRBV12-3 or TRBV12-4 with TRBJ2-1; D is perhaps TRBD2 (6 bases). The CDR3 spans 14 residues. V was clipped by 4 bases and J by 3 bases, with 10 bases between them. Here the CDR3 DNA reads TGTGCCAGCAGTTCCGGGACTGTCTACAATGAGCAGTTCTTC. This sequence encodes CASSSGTVYNEQFF.

The chain employs TRBV12-3 or TRBV12-4 and TRBJ1-2; maybe TRBD1 (5 bases). V lost 5 bases and J lost 6, with 19 bases in between. There are 15 residues in the CDR3. CDR3: CASSPAAGGIDGYTF. Here the CDR3 DNA reads TGTGCCAGCAGTCCAGCCGCTGGGGGGATCGATGGCTACACCTTC.

This clonotype was recorded at least ten times. This chain's CDR3 is CSVGGLTGELFF. The CDR3 nucleotides are TGCAGCGTTGGGGGGCTCACCGGGGAGCTGTTTTTT. The chain has TRBV29-1 and TRBJ2-2, with D maybe TRBD1 (6 bases). Germline V gives CDR1 SQVTM, CDR2 ANQGSEA. The CDR3 has 12 residues. Trimming cost V 4 bases and J 4 bases, with 7 bases left between them.

The chain recombines TRBV7-2 with TRBJ2-7; TRBD1 matches 8 bases. The CDR3 length is 15 residues. Germline values: CDR1 SGHTA, CDR2 FQGNSA. With V trimmed by 1 base and J by 3 bases, 5 bases remained unmatched. CDR3: CASSLEGRGRYEQYF. In DNA, the CDR3 is TGTGCCAGCAGCTTAGAAGGCAGGGGGCGCTACGAGCAGTACTTC.

Only a few counts were recorded for this clonotype. CDR3 in DNA: TGTGCCAGCAGCTTAGTAGCCACGGGCACGCCCTACGAGCAGTACTTC. Protein product: CASSLVATGTPYEQYF. V and J are TRBV7-8 and TRBJ2-7; D gene uncertain. The germline gives CDR1 SGHVS, CDR2 FQNEAQ. V lost 1 base to trimming and J lost 2 bases, with 15 bases between them. The length of the CDR3 is 16 residues. The full variable domain, its missing parts supplied by reference TRBV7-8 and TRBJ2-7, is GAGVSQSPRYKVAKRGQDVALRCDPISGHVSLFWYQQALGQGPEFLTYFQNEAQLDKSGLPSDRFFAERPEGSVSTLKIQRTQQEDSAVYLCASSLVATGTPYEQYFGPGTRLTVT.